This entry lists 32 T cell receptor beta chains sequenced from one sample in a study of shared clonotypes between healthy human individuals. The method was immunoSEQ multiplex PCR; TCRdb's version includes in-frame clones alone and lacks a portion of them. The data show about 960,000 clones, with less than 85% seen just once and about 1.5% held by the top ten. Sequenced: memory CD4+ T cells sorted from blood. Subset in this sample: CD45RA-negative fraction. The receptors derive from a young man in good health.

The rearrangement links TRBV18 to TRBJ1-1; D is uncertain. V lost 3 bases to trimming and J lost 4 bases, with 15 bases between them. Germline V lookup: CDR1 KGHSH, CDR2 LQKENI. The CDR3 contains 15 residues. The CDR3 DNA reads TGTGCCAGCTCACCGCCTTTGGAGGCTGGCACTGAAGCTTTCTTT. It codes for CASSPPLEAGTEAFF.

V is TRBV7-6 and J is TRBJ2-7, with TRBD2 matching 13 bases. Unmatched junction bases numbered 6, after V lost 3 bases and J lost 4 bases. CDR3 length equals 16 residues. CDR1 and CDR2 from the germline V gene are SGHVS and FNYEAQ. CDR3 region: CASSFGLAGETYEQYF. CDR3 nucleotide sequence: TGTGCCAGCAGCTTTGGACTAGCGGGAGAGACTTACGAGCAGTACTTC.

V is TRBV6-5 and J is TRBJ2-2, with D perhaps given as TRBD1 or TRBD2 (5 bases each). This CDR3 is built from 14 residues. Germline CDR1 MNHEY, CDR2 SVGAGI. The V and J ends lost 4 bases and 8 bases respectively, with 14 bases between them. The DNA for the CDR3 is TGTGCCAGCAGTTGGGACGAAATGAAAGGGGAGCTGTTTTTT. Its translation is CASSWDEMKGELFF.

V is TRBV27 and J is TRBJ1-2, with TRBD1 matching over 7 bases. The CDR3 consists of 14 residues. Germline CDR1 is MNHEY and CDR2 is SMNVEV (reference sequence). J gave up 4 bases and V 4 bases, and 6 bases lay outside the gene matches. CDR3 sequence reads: CASSSWGTVYGYTF. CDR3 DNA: TGTGCCAGCAGTTCATGGGGGACAGTCTATGGCTACACCTTC.

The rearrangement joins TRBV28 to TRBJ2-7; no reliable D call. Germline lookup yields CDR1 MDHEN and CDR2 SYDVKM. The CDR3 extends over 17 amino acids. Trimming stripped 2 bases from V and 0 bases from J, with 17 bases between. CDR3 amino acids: CASSLDSVLESSYEQYF. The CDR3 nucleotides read TGTGCCAGCAGTTTAGATTCGGTCCTTGAGAGCTCCTACGAGCAGTACTTC.

CDR3 nucleotide sequence: TGTGCCAGCAGTTACTTTCGGCGGACCTTAAACACTGAAGCTTTCTTT. Translated: CASSYFRRTLNTEAFF. The gene calls are TRBV6-5 and TRBJ1-1; D is unclear. V was trimmed by 1 base and J by 2 bases, leaving 14 bases between them. This CDR3 is built from 16 residues. Germline V gives CDR1 MNHEY, CDR2 SVGAGI.

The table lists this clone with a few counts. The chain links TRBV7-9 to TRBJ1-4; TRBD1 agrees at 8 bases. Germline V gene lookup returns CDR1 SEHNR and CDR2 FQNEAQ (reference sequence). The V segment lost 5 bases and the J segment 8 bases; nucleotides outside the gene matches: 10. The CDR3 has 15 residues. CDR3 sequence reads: CASSPRQGIREKLFF. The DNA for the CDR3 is TGTGCCAGCAGCCCTCGACAGGGGATTAGGGAAAAACTGTTTTTT.

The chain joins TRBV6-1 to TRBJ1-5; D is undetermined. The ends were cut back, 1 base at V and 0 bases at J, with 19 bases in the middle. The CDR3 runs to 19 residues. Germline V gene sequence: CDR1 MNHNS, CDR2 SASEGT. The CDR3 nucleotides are TGTGCCAGCAGTGAAGGGGATCCTTATGGCCTTCGTAGCAATCAGCCCCAGCATTTT. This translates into CASSEGDPYGLRSNQPQHF.

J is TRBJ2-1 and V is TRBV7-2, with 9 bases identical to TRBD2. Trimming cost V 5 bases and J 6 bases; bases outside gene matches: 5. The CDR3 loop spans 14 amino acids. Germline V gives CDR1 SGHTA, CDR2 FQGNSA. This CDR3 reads CASSGREGRNEQFF. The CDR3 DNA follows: TGTGCCAGCAGCGGGCGGGAGGGCCGCAATGAGCAGTTCTTC.

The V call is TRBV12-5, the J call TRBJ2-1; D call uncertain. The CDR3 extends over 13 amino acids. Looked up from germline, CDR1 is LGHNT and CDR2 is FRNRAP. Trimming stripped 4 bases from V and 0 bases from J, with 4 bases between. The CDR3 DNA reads TGTGCTAGTGGTTCGGACTCCTACAATGAGCAGTTCTTC. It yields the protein CASGSDSYNEQFF.

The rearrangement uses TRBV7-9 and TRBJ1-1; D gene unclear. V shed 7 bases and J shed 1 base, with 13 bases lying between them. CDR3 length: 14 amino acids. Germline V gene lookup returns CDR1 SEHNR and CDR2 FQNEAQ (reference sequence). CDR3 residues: CASTVREGNTEAFF. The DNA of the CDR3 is TGTGCCAGCACCGTTAGGGAGGGGAACACTGAAGCTTTCTTT.

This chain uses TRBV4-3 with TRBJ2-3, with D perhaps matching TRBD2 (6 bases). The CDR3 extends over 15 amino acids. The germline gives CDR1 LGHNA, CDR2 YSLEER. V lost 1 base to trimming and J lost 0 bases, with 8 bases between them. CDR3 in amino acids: CASSQVRGSTDTQYF. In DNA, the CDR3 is TGCGCCAGCAGCCAAGTTCGGGGGAGCACAGATACGCAGTATTTT.

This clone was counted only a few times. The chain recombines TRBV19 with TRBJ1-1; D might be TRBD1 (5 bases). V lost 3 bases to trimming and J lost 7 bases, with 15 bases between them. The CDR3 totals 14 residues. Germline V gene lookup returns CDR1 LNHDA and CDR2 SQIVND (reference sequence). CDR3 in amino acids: CASSIKHGTGEAFF. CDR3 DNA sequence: TGTGCCAGTAGTATCAAACACGGGACCGGTGAAGCTTTCTTT.

The CDR3: CASSLSMGGRTGPTYEQYF. The CDR3 DNA sequence: TGTGCCAGCAGTTTATCGATGGGGGGGCGGACAGGACCGACCTACGAGCAGTACTTC. This chain links TRBV27 with TRBJ2-7, with D perhaps TRBD1 or TRBD2 (7 bases each). Germline assignment: CDR1 MNHEY and CDR2 SMNVEV (reference sequence). The V gene lost 0 bases and the J gene lost 2 bases, with 23 bases spanning the gap. The CDR3 spans 19 residues.

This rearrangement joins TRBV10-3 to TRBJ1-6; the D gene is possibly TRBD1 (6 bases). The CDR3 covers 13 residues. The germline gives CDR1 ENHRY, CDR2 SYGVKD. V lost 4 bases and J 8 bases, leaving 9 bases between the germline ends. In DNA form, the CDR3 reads TGTGCCATCAGTGCATACAGGGATTCACCCCTCCACTTT. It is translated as CAISAYRDSPLHF.

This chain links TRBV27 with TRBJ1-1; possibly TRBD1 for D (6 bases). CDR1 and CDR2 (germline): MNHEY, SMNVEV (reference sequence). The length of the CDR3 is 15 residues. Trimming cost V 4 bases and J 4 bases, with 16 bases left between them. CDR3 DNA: TGTGCCAGCAGTTCGACACAGGGAGGAGCCACTGAAGCTTTCTTT. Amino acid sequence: CASSSTQGGATEAFF.

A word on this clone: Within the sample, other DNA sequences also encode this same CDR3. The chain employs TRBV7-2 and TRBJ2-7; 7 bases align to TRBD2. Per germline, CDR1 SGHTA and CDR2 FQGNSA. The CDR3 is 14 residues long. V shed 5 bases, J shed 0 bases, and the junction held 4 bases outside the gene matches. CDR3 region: CASSPTSDSYEQYF. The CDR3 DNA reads TGTGCCAGCAGCCCCACTAGCGACTCCTACGAGCAGTACTTC.

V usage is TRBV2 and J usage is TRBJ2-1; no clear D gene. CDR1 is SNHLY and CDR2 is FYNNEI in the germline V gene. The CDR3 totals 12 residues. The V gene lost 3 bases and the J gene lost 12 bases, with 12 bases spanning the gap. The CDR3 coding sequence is TGTGCCAGCAGTGACTCCGTTTTGGGGCAGTTCTTC. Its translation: CASSDSVLGQFF.

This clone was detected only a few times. The CDR3 loop reads CASSLPGRYEQYF. The CDR3 DNA is TGTGCCAGCAGTCTACCGGGACGATACGAGCAGTACTTC. This chain connects TRBV6-6 to TRBJ2-7, with D perhaps assigned TRBD1 or TRBD2 (5 bases each). The CDR3 covers 13 residues. V shed 5 bases and J shed 4 bases, with 12 bases lying between them. Per the germline V gene, CDR1 is MNHNY and CDR2 is SVGAGI (reference sequence).

The CDR3 sequence is CASRTDRGNSPLHF. CDR3 DNA sequence: TGTGCCAGCAGAACCGACAGGGGCAATTCACCCCTCCACTTT. The chain is built from TRBV27 and TRBJ1-6; 8 positions agree with TRBD1. The CDR3 totals 14 residues. The V gene's germline CDR1 is MNHEY and CDR2 SMNVEV (reference sequence). The ends lost 6 bases at V and 7 bases at J; junction bases unmatched: 5.

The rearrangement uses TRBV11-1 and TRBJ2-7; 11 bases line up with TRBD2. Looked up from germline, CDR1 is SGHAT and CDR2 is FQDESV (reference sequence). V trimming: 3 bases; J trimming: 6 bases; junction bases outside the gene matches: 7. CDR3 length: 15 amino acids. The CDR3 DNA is TGTGCCAGCAGCTTCGCGGGACTAGCGGTGGGCGAGCAGTACTTC. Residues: CASSFAGLAVGEQYF.

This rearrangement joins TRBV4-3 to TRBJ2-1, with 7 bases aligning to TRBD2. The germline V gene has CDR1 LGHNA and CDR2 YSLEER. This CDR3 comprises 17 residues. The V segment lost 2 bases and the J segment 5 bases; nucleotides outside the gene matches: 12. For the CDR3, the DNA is TGCGCCAGCAGCCAATCAGGGTTCGGGGGGATTCACAATGAGCAGTTCTTC. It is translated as CASSQSGFGGIHNEQFF.

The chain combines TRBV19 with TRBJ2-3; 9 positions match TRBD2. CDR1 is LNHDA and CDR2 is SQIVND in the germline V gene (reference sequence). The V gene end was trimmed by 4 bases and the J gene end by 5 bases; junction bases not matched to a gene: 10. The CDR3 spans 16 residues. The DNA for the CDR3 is TGTGCCAGTAGTAGCCCCGCGGGAGGGAAAGGAGATACGCAGTATTTT. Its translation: CASSSPAGGKGDTQYF.

The CDR3 coding sequence is TGCGCCAGCAGCCAAAGAGGATGGGGGGGCCCGACTAATGAAAAACTGTTTTTT. Translating it yields CASSQRGWGGPTNEKLFF. V is TRBV4-3 and J is TRBJ1-4, with D perhaps matching TRBD1 (6 bases). The CDR3 runs to 18 residues. The V end lost 2 bases, the J end lost 2 bases, and 18 bases lay between the germline ends. Germline assignment: CDR1 LGHNA and CDR2 YSLEER.

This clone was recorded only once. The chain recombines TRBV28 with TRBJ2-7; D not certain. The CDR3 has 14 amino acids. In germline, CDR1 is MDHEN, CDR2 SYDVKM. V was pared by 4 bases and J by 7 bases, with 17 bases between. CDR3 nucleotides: TGTGCCAGCAGTTCCGGGCCAAAGCACCGTGAGCAGTACTTC. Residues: CASSSGPKHREQYF.

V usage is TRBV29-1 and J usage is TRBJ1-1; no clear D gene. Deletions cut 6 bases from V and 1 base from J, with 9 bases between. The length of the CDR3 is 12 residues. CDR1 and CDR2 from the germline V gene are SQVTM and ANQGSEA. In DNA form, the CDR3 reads TGCAGCGTGGACCGATCGAACACTGAAGCTTTCTTT. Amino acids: CSVDRSNTEAFF.

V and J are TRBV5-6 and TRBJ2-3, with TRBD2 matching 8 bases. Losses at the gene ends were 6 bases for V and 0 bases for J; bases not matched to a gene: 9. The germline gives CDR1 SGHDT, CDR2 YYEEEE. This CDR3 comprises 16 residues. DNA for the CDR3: TGTGCCAGCATCGATAGCGGGGCACGAAGCACAGATACGCAGTATTTT. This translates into CASIDSGARSTDTQYF.

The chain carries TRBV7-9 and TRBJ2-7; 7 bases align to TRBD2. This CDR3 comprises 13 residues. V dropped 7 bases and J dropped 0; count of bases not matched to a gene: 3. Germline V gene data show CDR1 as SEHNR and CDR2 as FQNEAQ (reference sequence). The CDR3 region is CASTLAGSYEQYF. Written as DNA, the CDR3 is TGTGCCAGCACATTAGCGGGCTCCTACGAGCAGTACTTC. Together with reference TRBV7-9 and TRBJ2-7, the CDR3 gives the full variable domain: DTGVSQNPRHKITKRGQNVTFRCDPISEHNRLYWYRQTLGQGPEFLTYFQNEAQLEKSRLLSDRFSAERPKGSFSTLEIQRTEQGDSAMYLCASTLAGSYEQYFGPGTRLTVT.

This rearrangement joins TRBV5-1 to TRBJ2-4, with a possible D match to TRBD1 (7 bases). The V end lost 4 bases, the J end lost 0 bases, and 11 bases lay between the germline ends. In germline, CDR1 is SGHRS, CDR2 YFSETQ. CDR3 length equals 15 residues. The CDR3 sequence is CASSAGTEAKNIQYF. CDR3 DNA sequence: TGCGCCAGCAGCGCGGGGACAGAAGCCAAAAACATTCAGTACTTC.

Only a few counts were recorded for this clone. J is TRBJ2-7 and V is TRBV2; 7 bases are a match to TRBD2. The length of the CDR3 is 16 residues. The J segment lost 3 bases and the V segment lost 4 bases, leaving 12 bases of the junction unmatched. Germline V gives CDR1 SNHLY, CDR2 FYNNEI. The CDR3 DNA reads TGTGCCAGCAGTGGAGGGAGGGCTAGCGGTCTCTACGAGCAGTACTTC. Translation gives CASSGGRASGLYEQYF.

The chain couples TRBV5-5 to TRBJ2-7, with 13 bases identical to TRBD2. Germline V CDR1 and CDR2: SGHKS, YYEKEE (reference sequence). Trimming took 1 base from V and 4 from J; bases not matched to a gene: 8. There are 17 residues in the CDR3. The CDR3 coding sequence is TGTGCCAGCAGCTTGTGGGGAAGGACTAGCGGGAGATACGAGCAGTACTTC. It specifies CASSLWGRTSGRYEQYF.

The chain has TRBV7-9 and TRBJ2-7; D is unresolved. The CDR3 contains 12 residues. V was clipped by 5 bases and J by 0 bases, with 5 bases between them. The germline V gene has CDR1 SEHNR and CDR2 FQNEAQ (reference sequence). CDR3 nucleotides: TGTGCCAGCAGCCCAGCCTCCTACGAGCAGTACTTC. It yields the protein CASSPASYEQYF.